These 23 T cell receptor beta chains share one sample of origin, sequenced in a study of blood T cell repertoires in COVID-19. Produced via immunoSEQ multiplex PCR; TCRdb's table is partial and in-frame only. The table has 95,000 to 150,000 clones, just over 85% seen once. The specimen sequenced was peripheral blood. Receptor source: a woman in her 50s with active or convalescent COVID-19.

This chain connects TRBV19 to TRBJ2-5; D is perhaps TRBD2 (6 bases). V was trimmed by 6 bases and J by 7 bases, leaving 15 bases between them. CDR1 and CDR2 from the germline V gene are LNHDA and SQIVND (reference sequence). There are 13 residues in the CDR3. The CDR3 loop reads CASSATDGGTQYF. The CDR3 DNA reads TGTGCCAGTAGCGCCACTGACGGGGGGACCCAGTACTTC.

V is TRBV7-2 and J is TRBJ2-2; possibly TRBD1 for D (5 bases). Trimming removed 7 bases from V and 2 bases from J, with 14 bases in between. This CDR3 is built from 15 residues. CDR1 SGHTA and CDR2 FQGNSA come from the germline V gene. The CDR3 region is CASKGLPFNTGELFF. Here the CDR3 DNA reads TGTGCCAGCAAGGGGCTACCATTTAACACCGGGGAGCTGTTTTTT.

This clone was counted only a few times. This rearrangement joins TRBV25-1 to TRBJ1-4, with 10 bases aligning to TRBD1. The CDR3 extends over 15 amino acids. V dropped 3 bases and J dropped 10; count of bases not matched to a gene: 8. Germline V gene lookup returns CDR1 MGHDK and CDR2 SYGVNS. The CDR3 here is CASSDSGQGGGKLFF. For the CDR3, the DNA is TGTGCCAGCAGTGATTCAGGACAGGGGGGTGGAAAACTGTTTTTT.

J is TRBJ1-4 and V is TRBV6-5; 7 bases map to TRBD1. The germline V gene has CDR1 MNHEY and CDR2 SVGAGI. V shed 6 bases and J 8 bases; nucleotides not matched to a gene: 9. CDR3 length: 14 residues. The CDR3: CASRPGQDREKLFF. CDR3 DNA: TGTGCCAGCAGACCCGGACAGGACCGAGAAAAACTGTTTTTT.

The chain links TRBV28 to TRBJ1-6; 8 bases match TRBD1. Looked up from germline, CDR1 is MDHEN and CDR2 is SYDVKM. Trimming cost V 2 bases and J 6 bases; bases outside gene matches: 6. The CDR3 runs 16 residues. CDR3 amino acids: CASSLDRGVVNSPLHF. The DNA of the CDR3 is TGTGCCAGCAGTTTAGACAGGGGTGTCGTTAATTCACCCCTCCACTTT.

V gene TRBV27 combines with J gene TRBJ2-5; possibly TRBD2 for D (6 bases). Germline V gene data show CDR1 as MNHEY and CDR2 as SMNVEV (reference sequence). This CDR3 is built from 16 residues. V was cut by 2 bases and J by 7 bases, with 20 bases left in between. CDR3 amino acids: CASSLEGRGLGTTQYF. The CDR3 DNA reads TGTGCCAGCAGTTTAGAAGGGCGGGGCCTGGGGACGACCCAGTACTTC.

This chain uses TRBV19 with TRBJ2-5, with 7 positions matching TRBD1. CDR1 and CDR2 from the germline V gene are LNHDA and SQIVND (reference sequence). CDR3 size: 14 residues. Trimming removed 6 bases from V and 5 bases from J; junction bases left unmatched: 9. The CDR3 DNA follows: TGTGCCAGTAGCCGGGACAGTCGCCAGGAGACCCAGTACTTC. It is translated as CASSRDSRQETQYF.

The chain is built from TRBV28 and TRBJ2-1; D perhaps matches TRBD2 (6 bases). Trimming shortened V by 2 bases and J by 2 bases, and 10 bases separated the two germline ends. Germline V CDR1 and CDR2: MDHEN, SYDVKM. CDR3 size: 15 residues. CDR3 loop: CASSLPGVPYNEQFF. In nucleotides, the CDR3 is TGTGCCAGCAGTTTACCGGGAGTCCCCTACAATGAGCAGTTCTTC.

This chain joins TRBV7-3 and TRBJ1-1, with TRBD1 as a possible D gene (5 bases). This CDR3 is 15 amino acids long. Trimming took off 5 bases at V and 3 bases at J, with 16 bases between the two ends. In germline, CDR1 is SGHTA, CDR2 FQGTGA. The CDR3 reads CASSRGGDLDTEAFF. The CDR3 DNA sequence: TGTGCCAGCAGCCGCGGCGGGGACCTCGACACTGAAGCTTTCTTT.

The DNA for the CDR3 is TGTGCCAGCAGCCAATCCGGCTCCTACGAGCAGTACTTC. Translating gives CASSQSGSYEQYF. The rearrangement uses TRBV4-2 and TRBJ2-7; D gene uncertain. Germline lookup yields CDR1 LGHNA and CDR2 YNFKEQ. The CDR3 is 13 amino acids. V lost 2 bases and J 0 bases, leaving 5 bases between the germline ends.

The genes are TRBV30 and TRBJ1-5; TRBD1 might be the D (5 bases). CDR3 length: 15 residues. The germline CDR1 and CDR2 sequences are GTSNPN and SVGIG (reference sequence). Trimming shortened V by 0 bases and J by 0 bases, and 9 bases separated the two germline ends. The CDR3 DNA reads TGTGCCTGGAGTGTAGGACACCCTAGCAATCAGCCCCAGCATTTT. Residues: CAWSVGHPSNQPQHF.

This chain's CDR3 is CASSATGGDTEAFF. DNA of the CDR3: TGTGCCAGCAGCGCAACAGGGGGGGACACTGAAGCTTTCTTT. The rearrangement uses TRBV7-3 and TRBJ1-1, with 8 bases that match TRBD1. V dropped 5 bases and J dropped 3; count of bases not matched to a gene: 5. The CDR3 is made up of 14 amino acids. The V gene's germline CDR1 is SGHTA and CDR2 FQGTGA.

The V call is TRBV28, the J call TRBJ2-5, with no clear D. The CDR3 loop spans 14 amino acids. Germline CDR1 MDHEN, CDR2 SYDVKM. Deletions cut 5 bases from V and 4 bases from J, with 14 bases between. The CDR3: CASSSPLAPETQYF. The CDR3 DNA reads TGTGCCAGCAGTAGTCCCCTGGCCCCAGAGACCCAGTACTTC.

The rearrangement joins TRBV5-4 to TRBJ2-3; D call uncertain. The CDR3 consists of 14 residues. The V end lost 5 bases, the J end lost 0 bases, and 10 bases lay between the germline ends. Germline V lookup: CDR1 SGHNT, CDR2 YYREEE (reference sequence). The CDR3: CASSSTRSTDTQYF. CDR3 DNA sequence: TGTGCCAGCAGTAGCACGAGGAGCACAGATACGCAGTATTTT.

The V gene is TRBV9, the J gene TRBJ2-1; 12 bases align to TRBD2. Trimming removed 4 bases from V and 0 bases from J; junction bases left unmatched: 8. The CDR3 runs 18 residues. From germline, CDR1 is SGDLS and CDR2 YYNGEE. The CDR3 nucleotides are TGTGCCAGCAGCAGTGGGACTAGCGGGTGGAGCTCCTACAATGAGCAGTTCTTC. It encodes CASSSGTSGWSSYNEQFF.

The chain has TRBV11-3 and TRBJ2-1, with D uncertain. The CDR3 has 11 amino acids. Germline CDR1 and CDR2: SGHNT and YENEEA. V gave up 3 bases and J gave up 9 bases, with 6 bases separating them. The DNA of the CDR3 is TGTGCCAGCAGCTTCCCCGGTGAGCAGTTCTTC. Translating it yields CASSFPGEQFF. The whole variable domain, filled in from reference TRBV11-3 and TRBJ2-1, reads EAGVVQSPRYKIIEKKQPVAFWCNPISGHNTLYWYLQNLGQGPELLIRYENEEAVDDSQLPKDRFSAERLKGVDSTLKIQPAELGDSAVYLCASSFPGEQFFGPGTRLTVL.

J is TRBJ1-2 and V is TRBV3-1 (or the pseudogene TRBV3-2); possible D gene TRBD1, 6 bases. V was pared by 1 base and J by 6 bases, with 6 bases between. CDR3 length equals 12 residues. Germline CDR1 and CDR2: LGHDT and YNNKEL (reference sequence). CDR3 sequence reads: CASSQAGDGYTF. As DNA, the CDR3 is TGTGCCAGCAGCCAAGCAGGGGATGGCTACACCTTC.

V usage is TRBV10-3 and J usage is TRBJ1-2; 11 bases fit TRBD1. The V and J ends lost 0 bases and 7 bases, in that order; junction bases with no gene match: 7. The germline CDR1 and CDR2 sequences are ENHRY and SYGVKD. The CDR3 contains 16 residues. In nucleotides, the CDR3 is TGTGCCATCAGTGAGTCGCGGACAGGGGGCCGGGGTGGCTACACCTTC. Protein: CAISESRTGGRGGYTF.

This clone was seen only a few times. The V gene is TRBV10-2, the J gene TRBJ2-5; no reliable D call. V lost 0 bases, J lost 5 bases, and 10 bases lay in between. The CDR3 loop spans 14 amino acids. Germline CDR1 is WSHSY and CDR2 is SAAADI. The CDR3 coding sequence is TGCGCCAGCAGTGAGTCGAAAGCTTGGGAGACCCAGTACTTC. Amino acids: CASSESKAWETQYF.

The CDR3 reads CASSLVAGGVKTQYF. CDR3 DNA: TGTGCCAGCAGTTTGGTGGCGGGAGGTGTGAAGACCCAGTACTTC. The gene calls are TRBV28 and TRBJ2-5; TRBD2 matches 8 bases. The CDR3 runs 15 residues. Looked up from germline, CDR1 is MDHEN and CDR2 is SYDVKM. The V segment lost 3 bases and the J segment 6 bases; nucleotides outside the gene matches: 9.

V is TRBV2 and J is TRBJ1-2; D is ambiguous. Germline CDR1 reads SNHLY; CDR2 reads FYNNEI. The CDR3 length is 15 residues. Trimming stripped 1 base from V and 3 bases from J, with 12 bases between. The CDR3 loop is CASSEGTAIYYGYTF. CDR3 in DNA: TGTGCCAGCAGTGAAGGAACAGCTATCTACTATGGCTACACCTTC.

The chain uses TRBV27 and TRBJ2-1; weak D call: TRBD2 (6 bases). Trimming removed 3 bases from V and 10 bases from J, with 16 bases in between. Germline V gene sequence: CDR1 MNHEY, CDR2 SMNVEV (reference sequence). This CDR3 is 14 amino acids long. CDR3 protein: CASSFSRTTLEQFF. The DNA of the CDR3 is TGTGCCAGCAGTTTCTCTAGGACTACCTTAGAGCAGTTCTTC.

The J gene is TRBJ1-2, the V gene TRBV5-1; TRBD1 agrees at 12 bases. Per the germline V gene, CDR1 is SGHRS and CDR2 is YFSETQ. The length of the CDR3 is 16 residues. V shed 3 bases, J shed 8 bases, and the junction held 11 bases outside the gene matches. The CDR3 coding sequence is TGCGCCAGCAGCTCCCCACCCGGGACAGGGGGCGAAGGCTACACCTTC. It yields the protein CASSSPPGTGGEGYTF. Using reference TRBV5-1 and TRBJ1-2 for the parts outside the CDR3, the full variable domain is KAGVTQTPRYLIKTRGQQVTLSCSPISGHRSVSWYQQTPGQGLQFLFEYFSETQRNKGNFPGRFSGRQFSNSRSEMNVSTLELGDSALYLCASSSPPGTGGEGYTFGSGTRLTVV.